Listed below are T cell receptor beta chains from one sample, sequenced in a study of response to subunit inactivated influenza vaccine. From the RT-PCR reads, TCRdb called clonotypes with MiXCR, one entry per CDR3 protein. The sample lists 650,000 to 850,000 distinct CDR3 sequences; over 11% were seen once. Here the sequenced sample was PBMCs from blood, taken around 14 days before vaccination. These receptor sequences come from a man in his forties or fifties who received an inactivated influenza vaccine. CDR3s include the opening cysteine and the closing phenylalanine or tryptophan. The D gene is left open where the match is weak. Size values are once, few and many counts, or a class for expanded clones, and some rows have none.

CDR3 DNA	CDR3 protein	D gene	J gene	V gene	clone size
TGTGCCAGCAGAAGCCGGGACAGGGTCCACGAGCAGTACTTC	CASRSRDRVHEQYF	TRBD1	TRBJ2-7	TRBV11-2	few
TGCGCCAGCAGGGACAGGTTGCACGAGCAGTACTTC	CASRDRLHEQYF	TRBD1	TRBJ2-7	TRBV10-2	few
TGTGCCAGCAGTTACTGGGGGGCCAATGAGCAGTTCTTC	CASSYWGANEQFF	NA	TRBJ2-1	TRBV6-6	NA
TGTGCCAGCAGCTTATTTCACCGAGACAGGGGGCGAAACGAGCAGTACTTC	CASSLFHRDRGRNEQYF	TRBD1	TRBJ2-7	TRBV7-9	few
TGTGCCAGCAGTCCGACAGGAGCTCAAGAGACCCAGTACTTC	CASSPTGAQETQYF	NA	TRBJ2-5	TRBV6-1	many
TGTGCCTGGAGCCCCCGTTCTTCGGGGTATGGCTACACCTTC	CAWSPRSSGYGYTF	NA	TRBJ1-2	TRBV30	NA
TGCGCCAGCAGCCAAGAAGGTTTGGAGTCTGAAGCTTTCTTT	CASSQEGLESEAFF	NA	TRBJ1-1	TRBV4-3	few
TGTGCCAGCAGATCCTCCGGGGACTATGGCTACACCTTC	CASRSSGDYGYTF	NA	TRBJ1-2	TRBV28	NA
TGTGCCAGCAGTGGGAGGGAACTGGACCCCTCTAACTATGGCTACACCTTC	CASSGRELDPSNYGYTF	NA	TRBJ1-2	TRBV25-1	NA
TGTGCCAGCAGCCCCCATTGGGACAGGGGCTACGAGCAGTACTTC	CASSPHWDRGYEQYF	TRBD1	TRBJ2-7	TRBV7-2	few
TGTGCCAGCAGTCATACAGGGGCCGGGGAGCTGTTTTTT	CASSHTGAGELFF	TRBD1	TRBJ2-2	TRBV6-2/TRBV6-3	NA
TGTGCCAGTAGCCCCTCCGGGGTATCTAATTCACCCCTCCACTTT	CASSPSGVSNSPLHF	NA	TRBJ1-6	TRBV19	few
TGTGCCAGCAGTGCCGCCGGGACTAGCGGGTATACGCAGTATTTT	CASSAAGTSGYTQYF	TRBD2	TRBJ2-3	TRBV6-1	many
TGTGCCAGCAGTGGGTCCGCTATCCGGGAGCTGTTTTTT	CASSGSAIRELFF	NA	TRBJ2-2	TRBV27	NA
TGTGCCAGCCCCGGGACAAGTAACGACAATGAGCAGTTCTTC	CASPGTSNDNEQFF	NA	TRBJ2-1	TRBV2	NA
TGCAGTGCTAGGTCGACTAGCGCCCCAGATACGCAGTATTTT	CSARSTSAPDTQYF	TRBD2	TRBJ2-3	TRBV20-1	few
TGTGCCAGCAGTGGACTCTATGGCTACACCTTC	CASSGLYGYTF	NA	TRBJ1-2	TRBV2	few
TGTGCCAGCAGCTTAGGAGAAGGGACACTAAACCCCATATATTTT	CASSLGEGTLNPIYF	NA	TRBJ1-3	TRBV7-9	NA
TGTGCCAGCAGCCTCTCGTCGGCAGGCGGGGAGCTGTTTTTT	CASSLSSAGGELFF	NA	TRBJ2-2	TRBV11-2	many
TGCGCCAGCAGCTTGGACGGGAGCGGCGAGCAGTACTTC	CASSLDGSGEQYF	NA	TRBJ2-7	TRBV5-1	NA
TGCAGTGCTAACGGACTATCCACCTACGAGCAGTACTTC	CSANGLSTYEQYF	NA	TRBJ2-7	TRBV20-1	many
TGTGCCAGCAGCCTTTCTCAAAGGGAGGGCTACACCTTC	CASSLSQREGYTF	NA	TRBJ1-2	TRBV7-2	few
TGCAGTGCTAGAGATCGCCAGGGGGCTAATGAAAAACTGTTTTTT	CSARDRQGANEKLFF	TRBD1	TRBJ1-4	TRBV20-1	once
TGTGCCAGCAGTTCCGGCTCGCACGGGGAGCTGTTTTTT	CASSSGSHGELFF	NA	TRBJ2-2	TRBV28	NA
TGTGCCAGCAGCGTAGGCCCCCTGGGAGAGCAGTACTTC	CASSVGPLGEQYF	NA	TRBJ2-7	TRBV9	NA
TGTGCCAGCAGTCCTTTCCCCCCGGACATGAGCAATCAGCCCCAGCATTTT	CASSPFPPDMSNQPQHF	NA	TRBJ1-5	TRBV27	NA
TGTGCCAGCAGTCCGGGTTTAGTATACTCCTACAATGAGCAGTTCTTC	CASSPGLVYSYNEQFF	NA	TRBJ2-1	TRBV7-9	NA
TGTGCCAGCAGCTTAAGAGGCCCAGCGAACACCGGGGAGCTGTTTTTT	CASSLRGPANTGELFF	NA	TRBJ2-2	TRBV11-2	few
TGTGCCAGCAGATCCGGGACAAGTGGGGGGGAGCTGTTTTTT	CASRSGTSGGELFF	NA	TRBJ2-2	TRBV6-2/TRBV6-3	few
TGCAGCGTCACTGGACAGTCCACTTCCTACGAGCAGTACTTC	CSVTGQSTSYEQYF	NA	TRBJ2-7	TRBV29-1	few
TGTGCCAGCGGGCTACTCAACTACGAGCAGTACTTC	CASGLLNYEQYF	NA	TRBJ2-7	TRBV3-1	NA
TGTGCCAGCAGCCGCATGACTAGCGGGAGTGTTGAGCAGTTCTTC	CASSRMTSGSVEQFF	TRBD2	TRBJ2-1	TRBV27	NA
TGTGCCATCAGTGGGGTGGGAGGGCGGTACGAGCAGTACTTC	CAISGVGGRYEQYF	TRBD2	TRBJ2-7	TRBV10-3	few
TGTGCCAGCAGCTTAGGTGTAGGGGCTGGCGGGGAGCTGTTTTTT	CASSLGVGAGGELFF	NA	TRBJ2-2	TRBV7-9	NA
TGTGCCAGCAGCTTAGACCCCGGGACTCAAAACATTCAGTACTTC	CASSLDPGTQNIQYF	NA	TRBJ2-4	TRBV11-2	NA
TGTGCCAGCAGTGGGGGACAAAAGCTCTACGAGCAGTACTTC	CASSGGQKLYEQYF	NA	TRBJ2-7	TRBV12-3/TRBV12-4	NA
TGTGCCAGCAGCTTGGTTGCAGGGGAAGCGCAGTATTTT	CASSLVAGEAQYF	NA	TRBJ2-3	TRBV5-6	NA
TGTGCCAGCACCCCCGAGGGGTGGGACACCGGGGAGCTGTTTTTT	CASTPEGWDTGELFF	NA	TRBJ2-2	TRBV6-2/TRBV6-3	NA
TGTGCCAGCAGCCTAGTAGGGGCAGGAGGGGAATCACCCCTCCACTTT	CASSLVGAGGESPLHF	NA	TRBJ1-6	TRBV7-2	NA
TGCAGTGCTAGGGAAGAGGACAGCTCCTACGAGCAGTACTTC	CSAREEDSSYEQYF	NA	TRBJ2-7	TRBV20-1	many
TGTGCCAGCAGCTTGAGCGGGACATGGATTACAGATACGCAGTATTTT	CASSLSGTWITDTQYF	NA	TRBJ2-3	TRBV5-6	NA
TGCGCCAGCAGCTTGTTAGCAGGGGGCTCGAACACTGAAGCTTTCTTT	CASSLLAGGSNTEAFF	TRBD1	TRBJ1-1	TRBV5-1	few
TGTGCCAGCAGCTTAAGACCCAGAGGAATGGAGGACGATGAGCAGTTCTTC	CASSLRPRGMEDDEQFF	NA	TRBJ2-1	TRBV7-2	NA
TGTGCCAGCAGCCGGATGGTCCATGAGCAGTTCTTC	CASSRMVHEQFF	NA	TRBJ2-1	TRBV3-1	NA
TGTGCCAGCAGCGTAGTCGGGGGGACTAGCACAGATACGCAGTATTTT	CASSVVGGTSTDTQYF	TRBD2	TRBJ2-3	TRBV9	few
TGCGCCAGCAGCTTGGTTCCTAGCGGGGCAGAAGCCGGGTTGCACAATGAGCAGTTCTTC	CASSLVPSGAEAGLHNEQFF	TRBD2	TRBJ2-1	TRBV5-1	NA
TGTGCCAGCAGTATAGCCGGGACGGACTACAATGAGCAGTTCTTC	CASSIAGTDYNEQFF	NA	TRBJ2-1	TRBV27	NA
TGTGCCAGCAGCTTATCCGGCGGGAGGGTCGAGACCCAGTACTTC	CASSLSGGRVETQYF	TRBD2	TRBJ2-5	TRBV7-9	NA
TGTGCCAGCAGTGATGGGACTAGCGGGCGCACAGATACGCAGTATTTT	CASSDGTSGRTDTQYF	TRBD2	TRBJ2-3	TRBV2	NA
TGTGCCAGCAGCAAGGCCCGATCTAGGTCCTACAATGAGCAGTTCTTC	CASSKARSRSYNEQFF	NA	TRBJ2-1	TRBV5-8	many
TGTGCCAGCAGCTTCGAAGGGGGGAGCCAGCCCCAGCATTTT	CASSFEGGSQPQHF	NA	TRBJ1-5	TRBV7-9	NA
TGCAGCGTTGAGTATGGTTTTGAGACCCAGTACTTC	CSVEYGFETQYF	NA	TRBJ2-5	TRBV29-1	few
TGCAGTGCTAGAGAGATGGGACTAGCGGAGACCTACGAGCAGTACTTC	CSAREMGLAETYEQYF	TRBD2	TRBJ2-7	TRBV20-1	few
TGCAGTGCCGAGGTCCCCCGCTATGGCTACACCTTC	CSAEVPRYGYTF	NA	TRBJ1-2	TRBV20-1	many
TGTGCCAGCAGTGACCGGACGAGGAGTCCCCTCCACTTT	CASSDRTRSPLHF	NA	TRBJ1-6	TRBV2	NA